This paragraph reports one T cell receptor (beta chain). As to time point: new active TB diagnosis, blood taken before or within 7 days of starting treatment. Unsorted cryopreserved PBMC were sequenced, averaging around 100,000 T cells per clinical donor. TCRdb keeps only in-frame clones here, not all; method: immunoSEQ multiplex PCR. Of approximately 34,000 clones listed, approximately 89% were seen once; the top ten hold 2% to 3%. This sample is part of a study of T cells in tuberculosis. Study as a whole: Samples predate treatment or fall within its first 7 days.

This CDR3 has 16 residues. CDR1 and CDR2 from the germline V gene are SGHTA and FQGNSA. V dropped 2 bases and J dropped 0; count of bases not matched to a gene: 3. This clonotype was obtained from an adult with tuberculosis. The starting material was PBMCs, obtained at tuberculosis diagnosis. This chain links TRBV7-2 with TRBJ2-1; 8 bases are a match to TRBD1. This chain's CDR3 is CASSLSGGISYNEQFF. The CDR3 bases are TGTGCCAGCAGCTTATCAGGGGGCATCTCCTACAATGAGCAGTTCTTC.